The subject of this entry is one T cell receptor (beta chain). What it binds is unknown. This record belongs to a study of T cell responses to AZD1222 COVID-19 vaccine. Measured with immunoSEQ multiplex PCR; TCRdb has only the in-frame clones, and not every one. This sample has 140,000 to 150,000 clones, with roughly 89% found just once. The CDR3 has 13 residues. The V and J ends lost 3 bases and 6 bases, in that order; junction bases with no gene match: 4. CDR1 is MNHEY and CDR2 is SMNVEV in the germline V gene (reference sequence). General study results and limits: Receipt of two AZD1222 doses was followed by a rise in Spike-specific TCR breadth and depth. CD4 TCRs associated with vaccination spanned spike, dominating at 160-218 and 743-854. Among spike-specific TCRs, nearly half reportedly target unmutated variant regions. Females outnumbered males among donors, who were mostly white British; clonal diversity was possibly underestimated.

The rearrangement uses TRBV27 and TRBJ1-2; 7 positions agree with TRBD1. The receptor comes from an adult in good health. The material was peripheral blood, obtained on day 0 of AZD1222 vaccination. The CDR3 DNA follows: TGTGCCAGCAGTTTTAGTGGACAGGATGGCTACACCTTC. Its translation: CASSFSGQDGYTF.